These T cell receptor beta chains were read from a single sample in a study of molecular identifiers for immune sequencing clone quantification. TCRdb fed the PCR reads into MiXCR, producing one record per CDR3 protein. The sample consists of hundreds of thousands of distinct CDR3 sequences, about 25% of them appearing once. Sequencing used naive CD8+ T cells from blood, with Jurkat cell RNA spiked in. The receptors were gathered from a human donor in good health. Some libraries in this study had Jurkat cell RNA spiked in. The CDR3 runs from the conserved cysteine through the conserved F or W. The order of the fields is CDR3 protein, CDR3 DNA, D gene, clone size, V gene, J gene. The D gene is left open where the match is weak. Size tells how often a clone was seen (once, few, many) or the class of an expanded clone, and some rows leave it out.

CDR3: CASSPKRGENTGELFF
DNA: TGTGCCAGCAGCCCCAAGCGGGGAGAGAACACCGGGGAGCTGTTTTTT
D: TRBD2
size: -
V: TRBV9
J: TRBJ2-2

CDR3: CASSPYPGANVLTF
DNA: TGTGCCAGCAGCCCCTACCCGGGGGCCAACGTCCTGACTTTC
D: -
size: many
V: TRBV13
J: TRBJ2-6

CDR3: CASSVSSGALETDNEQFF
DNA: TGTGCCAGCAGCGTTTCTAGCGGGGCACTAGAAACCGACAATGAGCAGTTCTTC
D: TRBD2
size: few
V: TRBV9
J: TRBJ2-1

CDR3: CASSSLNMNTEAFF
DNA: TGTGCCAGCAGCTCCCTTAACATGAACACTGAAGCTTTCTTT
D: -
size: few
V: TRBV27
J: TRBJ1-1

CDR3: CASSQGGPEKLFF
DNA: TGTGCCAGCAGCCAGGGAGGGCCTGAAAAACTGTTTTTT
D: -
size: -
V: TRBV7-6
J: TRBJ1-4

CDR3: CSARSPQRGPYEQYF
DNA: TGCAGTGCTAGATCCCCCCAGCGGGGGCCCTACGAGCAGTACTTC
D: TRBD2
size: -
V: TRBV20-1
J: TRBJ2-7

CDR3: CASISYWGGVNTEAFF
DNA: TGTGCCAGCATCTCCTATTGGGGGGGGGTGAACACTGAAGCTTTCTTT
D: -
size: -
V: TRBV6-2/TRBV6-3
J: TRBJ1-1

CDR3: CASSLAKMNTEAFF
DNA: TGTGCCAGCAGCTTGGCCAAAATGAACACTGAAGCTTTCTTT
D: -
size: many
V: TRBV5-6
J: TRBJ1-1

CDR3: CASSLGTLNTGELFF
DNA: TGCGCCAGCAGCCTCGGGACTCTGAACACCGGGGAGCTGTTTTTT
D: -
size: -
V: TRBV4-3
J: TRBJ2-2

CDR3: CASSSPGEKASGETQYF
DNA: TGTGCCAGCAGCTCTCCGGGAGAAAAAGCAAGCGGGGAGACCCAGTACTTC
D: -
size: many
V: TRBV5-4
J: TRBJ2-5

CDR3: CASRNPDWGTPYEQYF
DNA: TGCGCCAGCAGGAACCCGGACTGGGGCACCCCCTACGAGCAGTACTTC
D: -
size: many
V: TRBV5-1
J: TRBJ2-7

CDR3: CASSGGTGGSTDTQYF
DNA: TGTGCCAGCAGCGGCGGGACAGGGGGAAGCACAGATACGCAGTATTTT
D: TRBD1
size: few
V: TRBV9
J: TRBJ2-3

CDR3: CASSLIWGADLERGYTF
DNA: TGTGCCAGCAGTTTAATTTGGGGCGCGGATTTGGAGCGCGGCTACACCTTC
D: -
size: few
V: TRBV27
J: TRBJ1-2

CDR3: CASSSTTSGPYNEQFF
DNA: TGTGCCAGCAGTTCCACAACGAGCGGGCCCTACAATGAGCAGTTCTTC
D: -
size: -
V: TRBV6-2/TRBV6-3
J: TRBJ2-1

CDR3: CASSLTSEGGELFF
DNA: TGTGCCAGCAGCCTGACTAGCGAGGGCGGGGAGCTGTTTTTT
D: TRBD2
size: few
V: TRBV7-9
J: TRBJ2-2

CDR3: CASSPIRGISSYEQYF
DNA: TGTGCCAGCAGCCCGATCCGAGGGATAAGCTCCTACGAGCAGTACTTC
D: -
size: -
V: TRBV3-2
J: TRBJ2-7

CDR3: CASSVASSVAEAFF
DNA: TGTGCCAGCAGCGTAGCGTCATCGGTCGCTGAAGCTTTCTTT
D: -
size: many
V: TRBV9
J: TRBJ1-1

CDR3: CAWGPSSYDEQFF
DNA: TGTGCCTGGGGCCCAAGCTCCTACGATGAGCAGTTCTTC
D: -
size: few
V: TRBV30
J: TRBJ2-1

CDR3: CASSPPSNTGELFF
DNA: TGTGCCAGCAGCCCCCCTAGCAACACCGGGGAGCTGTTTTTT
D: -
size: few
V: TRBV5-6
J: TRBJ2-2

CDR3: CAGRGSGTEAFF
DNA: TGTGCCGGCAGGGGGTCCGGCACTGAAGCTTTCTTT
D: TRBD1
size: -
V: TRBV6-2/TRBV6-3
J: TRBJ1-1